Sequencing of this TCR beta chain was carried out in a study of T-cell memory formation after mild COVID-19. Findings and caveats of the study: Proof of SARS-CoV-2 specificity was absent for the second-wave clones that crested on day 37.

TCRdb re-derived calls from the 5' RACE reads in MiXCR, one entry per CDR3 protein. The sample records 580,000 or so distinct CDR3 sequences, approximately 15% being singletons. The ends were cut back, 0 bases at V and 4 bases at J, with 12 bases in the middle. Germline V gives CDR1 MNHEY, CDR2 SMNVEV (reference sequence). The CDR3 is made up of 15 amino acids. Concerning this clonotype: Antigen specificity is unknown.

The chain uses TRBV27 and TRBJ1-1, with D unresolved. The clonotype was recovered from an adult woman who had mild COVID-19 (a few samples of this study predate the infection). Cell type and time point are not known. The sequenced material came from PBMCs or a T cell subset sorted from them (not recorded which). The CDR3 DNA reads as TGTGCCAGCAGTTTATCGGAGGAAAGGTCCACTGAAGCTTTCTTT. Its translation is CASSLSEERSTEAFF.